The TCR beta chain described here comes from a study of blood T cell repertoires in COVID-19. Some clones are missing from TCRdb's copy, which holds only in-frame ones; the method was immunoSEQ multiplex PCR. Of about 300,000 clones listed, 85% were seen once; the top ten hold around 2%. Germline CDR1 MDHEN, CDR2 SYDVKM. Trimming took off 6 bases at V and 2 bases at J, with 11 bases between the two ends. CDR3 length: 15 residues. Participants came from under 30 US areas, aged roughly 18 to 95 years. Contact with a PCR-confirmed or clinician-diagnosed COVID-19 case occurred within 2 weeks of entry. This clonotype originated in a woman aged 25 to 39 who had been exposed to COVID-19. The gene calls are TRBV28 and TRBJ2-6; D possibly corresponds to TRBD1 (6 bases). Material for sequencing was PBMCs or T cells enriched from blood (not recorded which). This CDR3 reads CASRRTGTGANVLTF. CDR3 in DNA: TGTGCCAGCAGAAGAACAGGGACTGGGGCCAACGTCCTGACTTTC.